This note documents a single T cell receptor (beta chain) sequence. This clonotype was counted only a few times. There is no known antigen for this receptor. There are no base qualities to consult, and no much larger clone falls within one base. The treatment or condition tag for this specimen amounts to: in vitro stimulation with specific CMV peptide epitopes to enrich CMV-specific T cells. This specimen comes from a study of T cell repertoires in cytomegalovirus infection (dated by TCRdb to about 2019). Study-level background: The peptide stimulations were aimed at well-studied HLA-B-restricted epitopes as well as recently identified HLA-C-restricted CMV epitopes, whose presentation resists viral immunomodulation. The HLA type of each donor mattered for the analysis, because public TCR beta signatures pointed to carriage of CMV infection along with the matching HLA type.

The reads were generated on an Illumina HiSeq 1500. TCRdb itself trimmed the public reads at Q25 with fastp, ran MiXCR and retained productive beta chains. CDR3 protein duplicates are merged, each entry listing the most common genes and DNA. The sample table holds roughly 990,000 distinct CDR3 sequences, of which approximately 33% were seen once. 13% of the sample lies in the top ten. Here is what the overall study found, with its caveats: In both this cohort and an independent cohort of 350 to 400 donors, the cumulative frequency of public TCR beta family members distinguished carriers of CMV infection plus the relevant HLA type. The ex vivo response was dominated by HLA-C-restricted CMV-specific TCR beta clonotypes, which also provided the single most frequent clonotype in two of eight donors.

The junction shows trimming of 1 base on V and 2 bases on J, plus 12 bases between the germline ends. CDR1 is given as SEHNR and CDR2 as FQNEAQ, both from the germline V gene (reference sequence). Measured from the cysteine to the phenylalanine, the CDR3 is 15 residues long. Kept here is only the CDR3 DNA, which spans 45 bases and is read in frame from base 1. Rearrangement joined TRBV7-9 to TRBJ2-7, with a tentative D gene TRBD1 over 6 matching bases. This sample comprised cultured CD8+ T cells from PBMCs, obtained from culture after CMV antigen stimulation. This sequence originates from a human donor in good health (CMV status not recorded). Some clones in this sample may be carry-over from other donors' samples. The sequence in DNA is TGTGCCAGCAGCTTAGTCCGGGACACCACCTACGAGCAGTACTTC. This encodes CASSLVRDTTYEQYF.